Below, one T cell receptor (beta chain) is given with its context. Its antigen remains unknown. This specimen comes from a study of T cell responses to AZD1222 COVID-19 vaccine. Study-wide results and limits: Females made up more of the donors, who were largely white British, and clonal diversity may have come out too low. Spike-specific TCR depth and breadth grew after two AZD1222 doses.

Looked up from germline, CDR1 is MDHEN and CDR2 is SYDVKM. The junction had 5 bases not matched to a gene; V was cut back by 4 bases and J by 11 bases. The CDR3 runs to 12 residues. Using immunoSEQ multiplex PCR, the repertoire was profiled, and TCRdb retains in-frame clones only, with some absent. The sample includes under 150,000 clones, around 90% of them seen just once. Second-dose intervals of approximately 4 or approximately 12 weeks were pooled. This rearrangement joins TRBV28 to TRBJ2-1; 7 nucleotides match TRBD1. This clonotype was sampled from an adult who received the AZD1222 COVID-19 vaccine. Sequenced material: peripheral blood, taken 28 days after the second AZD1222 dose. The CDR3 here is CASSYKDRKQFF. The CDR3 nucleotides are TGTGCCAGCAGTTATAAGGACAGGAAGCAGTTCTTC.